The 20 T cell receptor beta chains below all came from one sample that was sequenced in a study of blood T cell repertoires in COVID-19. Using immunoSEQ multiplex PCR, the repertoire was profiled, and TCRdb retains in-frame clones only, with some absent. This sample has approximately 210,000 clones; just under 85% occur once, and the top ten carry 4.5% to 5.5%. The sample comprised peripheral blood. Source of these receptors: a woman between 65 and 79 years old with active or convalescent COVID-19.

V is TRBV5-1 and J is TRBJ2-5; D is uncertain. Trimming removed 1 base at V and 2 bases at J, with 6 bases between. The germline CDR1 and CDR2 sequences are SGHRS and YFSETQ. The CDR3 is 13 amino acids. CDR3 sequence: CASSLMYQETQYF. The CDR3 coding sequence is TGCGCCAGCAGCTTGATGTATCAAGAGACCCAGTACTTC.

This clone has a single count. This CDR3 is CASSPDRRLAEGAYNEQFF. The DNA for the CDR3 is TGTGCCAGCAGCCCGGACCGGAGACTAGCGGAGGGAGCCTACAATGAGCAGTTCTTC. The rearrangement joins TRBV9 to TRBJ2-1; TRBD2 matches 9 bases. This CDR3 comprises 19 residues. V lost 4 bases to trimming and J lost 2 bases; unmatched junction nucleotides: 16. CDR1 and CDR2 (germline): SGDLS, YYNGEE.

J is TRBJ1-2 and V is TRBV18; 8 bases fit TRBD1. V dropped 5 bases and J dropped 4; count of bases not matched to a gene: 9. The CDR3 consists of 15 residues. Germline V lookup: CDR1 KGHSH, CDR2 LQKENI. CDR3 residues: CASSSFQDRGYGYTF. The CDR3 DNA reads TGTGCCAGCTCATCATTTCAAGACAGGGGCTATGGCTACACCTTC.

CDR3 protein: CASSEDRGVGHEQFF. For the CDR3, the DNA is TGTGCCAGCAGCGAGGACAGGGGGGTGGGGCATGAGCAGTTCTTC. This chain connects TRBV6-6 to TRBJ2-1; TRBD1 aligns across 10 bases. Germline values: CDR1 MNHNY, CDR2 SVGAGI (reference sequence). J lost 8 bases, V lost 6 bases, and 10 bases had no gene match. The CDR3 is made up of 15 amino acids.

V is TRBV10-3 and J is TRBJ2-7; D may be TRBD2 (7 bases). V lost 0 bases, J lost 2 bases, and 11 bases lay in between. CDR1 is ENHRY and CDR2 is SYGVKD in the germline V gene. This CDR3 region has 15 residues. Here the CDR3 reads CAISESGGGAYEQYF. The CDR3 DNA reads as TGTGCCATCAGTGAGTCGGGAGGGGGAGCCTACGAGCAGTACTTC.

The chain uses TRBV7-8 and TRBJ2-7; 9 nucleotides match TRBD2. Unmatched junction bases numbered 3, after V lost 1 base and J lost 5 bases. The CDR3 sequence is 14 residues long. CDR1 and CDR2 (germline): SGHVS, FQNEAQ. The CDR3 loop is CASSLGPSGNEQYF. The CDR3 bases are TGTGCCAGCAGCTTAGGTCCTAGCGGGAACGAGCAGTACTTC.

The rearrangement joins TRBV19 to TRBJ1-6; 7 bases are a match to TRBD1. The CDR3 extends over 16 amino acids. In germline, CDR1 is LNHDA, CDR2 SQIVND (reference sequence). Trimming cost V 5 bases and J 7 bases; bases outside gene matches: 11. CDR3 bases: TGTGCCAGTAGTTTCCGGACAGGATCAGGGAATTCACCCCTCCACTTT. Translation gives CASSFRTGSGNSPLHF.

The rearrangement joins TRBV6-2 or TRBV6-3 to TRBJ2-7; perhaps TRBD2 as D (6 bases). The CDR3 is 14 residues long. Trimming removed 5 bases at V and 0 bases at J, with 11 bases between. In germline, CDR1 is MNHEY, CDR2 SVGEGT. CDR3 nucleotide sequence: TGTGCCAGCAGTAGCGGGTATGGCTCCTACGAGCAGTACTTC. Translating it yields CASSSGYGSYEQYF.

This clone was counted once. This chain joins TRBV23-1 and TRBJ1-2, with D possibly being TRBD1 (5 bases). TRBV23-1 counts as an open reading frame of uncertain function. V lost 1 base and J 8 bases, leaving 14 bases between the germline ends. The CDR3 covers 14 residues. The CDR3 loop reads CASSQLCDSGGYTF. DNA of the CDR3: TGCGCCAGCAGTCAATTATGCGACAGTGGGGGCTACACCTTC.

V gene TRBV11-3 combines with J gene TRBJ2-3; maybe TRBD2 (6 bases). V gave up 2 bases and J gave up 4 bases, with 13 bases separating them. The germline CDR1 and CDR2 sequences are SGHNT and YENEEA. CDR3 length: 15 residues. The CDR3 here is CASSLSGLASDTQYF. The CDR3 DNA follows: TGTGCCAGCAGCTTAAGCGGGCTAGCATCAGATACGCAGTATTTT.

The chain is built from TRBV19 and TRBJ2-2; 8 nucleotides match TRBD1. Germline CDR1 is LNHDA and CDR2 is SQIVND (reference sequence). This CDR3 has 19 residues. Germline trimming cut 1 base from V and 4 bases from J; bases unmatched to any gene: 14. CDR3 loop: CASSIGAGGIPSGTGELFF. CDR3 bases: TGTGCCAGTAGTATAGGGGCAGGGGGCATCCCCTCGGGCACCGGGGAGCTGTTTTTT.

The chain carries TRBV4-2 and TRBJ2-1; 13 nucleotides align to TRBD2. The CDR3 runs 14 residues. After removal of 8 bases from V and 5 bases from J, the junction contained 3 bases not matched to a gene. The V gene's germline CDR1 is LGHNA and CDR2 YNFKEQ. CDR3 bases: TGTGCCAGCTCGGGACTAGCGGGACACAATGAGCAGTTCTTC. Its translation is CASSGLAGHNEQFF.

The genes are TRBV6-1 and TRBJ2-2, with TRBD2 as a possible D gene (6 bases). Looked up from germline, CDR1 is MNHNS and CDR2 is SASEGT. V was trimmed by 2 bases and J by 4 bases, leaving 11 bases between them. The CDR3 has 15 residues. The CDR3 sequence is CASSENGRSTGELFF. The CDR3 DNA reads TGTGCCAGCAGTGAAAACGGGAGATCCACCGGGGAGCTGTTTTTT.

The chain couples TRBV2 to TRBJ1-4; D unclear. V dropped 5 bases and J dropped 7 bases, with 11 bases sitting between them. Germline lookup yields CDR1 SNHLY and CDR2 FYNNEI. The CDR3 spans 13 residues. As DNA, the CDR3 is TGTGCCAGCAGTCCGGGAAGAACTGAAAAACTGTTTTTT. Protein sequence: CASSPGRTEKLFF.

V usage is TRBV2 and J usage is TRBJ2-1; 7 nucleotides agree with TRBD1. The CDR3 totals 15 residues. Germline V gene lookup returns CDR1 SNHLY and CDR2 FYNNEI. J was trimmed by 6 bases and V by 6 bases; bases with no gene match: 11. CDR3 coding DNA: TGTGCCAGCAGCAGAAACAGGGGCTCCGGCAATGAGCAGTTCTTC. Translation gives CASSRNRGSGNEQFF. Complete variable domain (other parts from reference TRBV2 and TRBJ2-1): EPEVTQTPSHQVTQMGQEVILRCVPISNHLYFYWYRQILGQKVEFLVSFYNNEISEKSEIFDDQFSVERPDGSNFTLKIRSTKLEDSAMYFCASSRNRGSGNEQFFGPGTRLTVL.

This sequence joins TRBV19 and TRBJ1-5, with 9 bases matching TRBD1. The CDR3 contains 16 residues. Germline CDR1 LNHDA, CDR2 SQIVND (reference sequence). V shed 2 bases, J shed 6 bases, and the junction held 8 bases outside the gene matches. CDR3 region: CASSIWGQGTGQPQHF. DNA for the CDR3: TGTGCCAGTAGTATATGGGGACAGGGTACGGGTCAGCCCCAGCATTTT.

V is TRBV5-1 and J is TRBJ1-1; 7 bases line up with TRBD1. The CDR3 covers 13 residues. Germline CDR1 and CDR2: SGHRS and YFSETQ. Trimming at V came to 4 bases and at J to 3 bases, leaving 3 bases not matched to a gene. This chain's CDR3 is CASSNRGDTEAFF. Written as DNA, the CDR3 is TGCGCCAGCAGCAACAGGGGAGACACTGAAGCTTTCTTT.

This chain connects TRBV27 to TRBJ2-2; 9 bases match TRBD2. The trim removed 6 bases at V and 1 base at J, leaving 3 bases unmatched. The CDR3 runs to 15 residues. CDR1 and CDR2 from the germline V gene are MNHEY and SMNVEV (reference sequence). The CDR3 here is CASRFSGRNTGELFF. The DNA of the CDR3 is TGTGCCAGCAGGTTTAGCGGGAGGAACACCGGGGAGCTGTTTTTT.

This chain's CDR3 is CASSLTVQGAGQYF. The CDR3 DNA reads as TGTGCCAGCAGCCTTACCGTCCAGGGGGCCGGGCAGTACTTC. The chain employs TRBV7-2 and TRBJ2-7; TRBD1 agrees at 8 bases. The V gene's germline CDR1 is SGHTA and CDR2 FQGNSA. The CDR3 is 14 amino acids. With 5 bases clipped from V and 9 bases from J, the junction kept 12 bases outside the gene matches.

This clone appeared a single time. The rearrangement links TRBV30 to TRBJ2-3; a weak D match, TRBD2 (7 bases). Germline values: CDR1 GTSNPN, CDR2 SVGIG (reference sequence). This CDR3 has 16 residues. V was shortened by 2 bases and J by 6 bases, with 21 bases between the two germline ends. The CDR3 protein is CAWSPGQGGGLDTQYF. The CDR3 DNA reads as TGTGCCTGGAGTCCGGGCCAGGGAGGGGGTCTGGATACGCAGTATTTT.